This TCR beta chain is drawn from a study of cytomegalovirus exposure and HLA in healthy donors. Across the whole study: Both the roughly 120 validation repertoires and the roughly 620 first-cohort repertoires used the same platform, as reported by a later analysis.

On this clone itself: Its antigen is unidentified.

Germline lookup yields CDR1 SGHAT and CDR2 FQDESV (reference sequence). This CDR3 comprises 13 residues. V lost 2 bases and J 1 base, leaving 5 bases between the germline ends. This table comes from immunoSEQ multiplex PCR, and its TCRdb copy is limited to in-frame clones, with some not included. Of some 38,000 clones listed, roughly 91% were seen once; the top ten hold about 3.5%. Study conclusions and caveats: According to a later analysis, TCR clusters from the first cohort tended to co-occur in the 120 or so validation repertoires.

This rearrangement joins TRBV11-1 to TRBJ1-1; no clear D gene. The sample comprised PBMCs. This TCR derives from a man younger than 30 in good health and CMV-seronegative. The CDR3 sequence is CASSLPGNTEAFF. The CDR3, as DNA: TGTGCCAGCAGCTTACCCGGGAACACTGAAGCTTTCTTT. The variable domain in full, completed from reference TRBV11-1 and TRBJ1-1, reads EAEVAQSPRYKITEKSQAVAFWCDPISGHATLYWYRQILGQGPELLVQFQDESVVDDSQLPKDRFSAERLKGVDSTLKIQPAELGDSAMYLCASSLPGNTEAFFGQGTRLTVV.